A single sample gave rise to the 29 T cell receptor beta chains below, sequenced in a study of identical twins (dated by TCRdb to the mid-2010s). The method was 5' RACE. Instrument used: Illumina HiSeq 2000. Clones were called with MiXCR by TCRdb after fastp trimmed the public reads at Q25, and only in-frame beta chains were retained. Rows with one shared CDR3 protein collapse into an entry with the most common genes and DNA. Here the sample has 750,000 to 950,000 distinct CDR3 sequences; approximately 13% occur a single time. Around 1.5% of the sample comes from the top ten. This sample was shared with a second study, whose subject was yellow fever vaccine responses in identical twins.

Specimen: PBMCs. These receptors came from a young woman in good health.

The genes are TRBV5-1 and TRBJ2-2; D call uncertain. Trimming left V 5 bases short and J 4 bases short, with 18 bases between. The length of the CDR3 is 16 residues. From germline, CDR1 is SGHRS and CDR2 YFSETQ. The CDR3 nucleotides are TGCGCCAGCAGTCCGGACGGCCGGTCCTCCACCGGGGAGCTGTTTTTT. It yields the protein CASSPDGRSSTGELFF. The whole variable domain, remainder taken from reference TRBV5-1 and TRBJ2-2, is KAGVTQTPRYLIKTRGQQVTLSCSPISGHRSVSWYQQTPGQGLQFLFEYFSETQRNKGNFPGRFSGRQFSNSRSEMNVSTLELGDSALYLCASSPDGRSSTGELFFGEGSRLTVL.

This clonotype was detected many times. In DNA, the CDR3 is TGCAGTGCTCCCAACCGGGCTTACAATGAGCAGTTCTTC. Its translation: CSAPNRAYNEQFF. V is TRBV20-1 and J is TRBJ2-1; D gene uncertain. V was cut by 5 bases and J by 4 bases, with 12 bases left in between. The CDR3 runs 13 residues. The germline gives CDR1 DFQATT, CDR2 SNEGSKA (reference sequence).

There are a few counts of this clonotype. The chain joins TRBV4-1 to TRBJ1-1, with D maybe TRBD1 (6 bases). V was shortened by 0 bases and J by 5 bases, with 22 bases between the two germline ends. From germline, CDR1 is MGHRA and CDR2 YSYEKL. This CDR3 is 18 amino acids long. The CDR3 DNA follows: TGCGCCAGCAGCCAAGAGCCCTTGGGGGGCGCGGGCCGTACTGAAGCTTTCTTT. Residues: CASSQEPLGGAGRTEAFF.

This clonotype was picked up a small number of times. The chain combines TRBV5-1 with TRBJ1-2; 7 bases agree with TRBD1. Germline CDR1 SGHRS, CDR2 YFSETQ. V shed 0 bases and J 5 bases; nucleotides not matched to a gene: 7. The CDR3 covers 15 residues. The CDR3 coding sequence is TGCGCCAGCAGCTTGGTGGGACAGCCTAGTTATGGCTACACCTTC. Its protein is CASSLVGQPSYGYTF. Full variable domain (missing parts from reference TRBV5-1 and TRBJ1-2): KAGVTQTPRYLIKTRGQQVTLSCSPISGHRSVSWYQQTPGQGLQFLFEYFSETQRNKGNFPGRFSGRQFSNSRSEMNVSTLELGDSALYLCASSLVGQPSYGYTFGSGTRLTVV.

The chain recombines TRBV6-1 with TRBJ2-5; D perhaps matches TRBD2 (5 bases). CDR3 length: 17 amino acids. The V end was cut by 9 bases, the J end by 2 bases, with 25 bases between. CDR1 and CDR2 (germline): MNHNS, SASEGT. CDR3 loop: CASADDSTIVLQETQYF. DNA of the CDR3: TGTGCCAGTGCCGACGACTCGACTATAGTGCTACAAGAGACCCAGTACTTC.

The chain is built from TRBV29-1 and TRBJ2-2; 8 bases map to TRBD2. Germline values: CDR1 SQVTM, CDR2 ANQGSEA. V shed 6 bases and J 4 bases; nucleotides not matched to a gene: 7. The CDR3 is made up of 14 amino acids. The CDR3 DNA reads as TGCAGCGTCGGAGCGGGAGTAGGCACCGGGGAGCTGTTTTTT. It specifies CSVGAGVGTGELFF.

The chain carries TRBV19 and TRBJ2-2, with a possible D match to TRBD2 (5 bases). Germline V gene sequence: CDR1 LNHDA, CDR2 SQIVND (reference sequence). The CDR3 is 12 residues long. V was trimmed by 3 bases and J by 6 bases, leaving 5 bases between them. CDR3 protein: CASSMRAGELFF. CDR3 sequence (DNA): TGTGCCAGTAGTATGAGGGCCGGGGAGCTGTTTTTT.

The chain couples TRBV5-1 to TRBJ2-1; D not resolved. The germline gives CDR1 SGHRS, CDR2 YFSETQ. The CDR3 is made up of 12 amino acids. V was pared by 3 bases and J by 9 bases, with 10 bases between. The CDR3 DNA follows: TGCGCCAGCAGCTCGCCAGTGTCTGAGCAGTTCTTC. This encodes CASSSPVSEQFF.

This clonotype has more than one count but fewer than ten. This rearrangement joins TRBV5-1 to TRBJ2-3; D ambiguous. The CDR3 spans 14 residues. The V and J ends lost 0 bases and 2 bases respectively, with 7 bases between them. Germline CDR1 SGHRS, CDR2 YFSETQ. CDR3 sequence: CASSLAPVTDTQYF. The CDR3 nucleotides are TGCGCCAGCAGCTTGGCCCCAGTCACAGATACGCAGTATTTT.

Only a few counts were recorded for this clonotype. The CDR3 reads CASSPLAGGRDEQFF. CDR3 in DNA: TGTGCCAGCAGTCCTCTAGCGGGGGGGCGGGATGAGCAGTTCTTC. J is TRBJ2-1 and V is TRBV12-3 or TRBV12-4, with 12 positions matching TRBD2. With V trimmed by 5 bases and J by 8 bases, 7 bases remained unmatched. The CDR3 loop spans 15 amino acids.

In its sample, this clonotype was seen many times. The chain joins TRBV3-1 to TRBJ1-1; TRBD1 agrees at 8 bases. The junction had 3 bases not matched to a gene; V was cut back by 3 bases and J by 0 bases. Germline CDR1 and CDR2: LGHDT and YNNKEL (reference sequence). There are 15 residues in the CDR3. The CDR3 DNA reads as TGTGCCAGCAGCCAGGCAGGGGGCATGAACACTGAAGCTTTCTTT. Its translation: CASSQAGGMNTEAFF.

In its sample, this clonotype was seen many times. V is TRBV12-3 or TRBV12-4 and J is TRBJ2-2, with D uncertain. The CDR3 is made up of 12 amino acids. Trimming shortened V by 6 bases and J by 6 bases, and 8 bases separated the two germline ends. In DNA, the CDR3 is TGTGCCAGCAGCCGCCGGGCCGGGGAGCTGTTTTTT. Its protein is CASSRRAGELFF.

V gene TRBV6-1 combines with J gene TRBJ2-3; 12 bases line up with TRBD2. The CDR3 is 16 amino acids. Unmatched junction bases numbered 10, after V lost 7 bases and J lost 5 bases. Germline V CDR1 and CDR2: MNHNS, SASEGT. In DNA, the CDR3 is TGTGCCAGCAATGCCCTAGCGGGGGGGCAGAAAGATACGCAGTATTTT. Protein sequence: CASNALAGGQKDTQYF.

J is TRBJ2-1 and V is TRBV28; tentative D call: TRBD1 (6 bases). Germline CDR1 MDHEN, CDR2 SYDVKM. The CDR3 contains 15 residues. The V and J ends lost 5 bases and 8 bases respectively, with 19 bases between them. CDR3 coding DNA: TGTGCCAGCAGTCCCCTGATACAGGGAGTCTATGAGCAGTTCTTC. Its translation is CASSPLIQGVYEQFF.

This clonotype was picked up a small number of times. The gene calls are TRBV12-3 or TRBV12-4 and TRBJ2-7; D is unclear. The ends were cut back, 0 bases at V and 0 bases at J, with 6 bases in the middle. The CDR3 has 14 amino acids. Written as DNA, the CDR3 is TGTGCCAGCAGTTTAGCCCTTCACTCCTACGAGCAGTACTTC. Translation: CASSLALHSYEQYF.

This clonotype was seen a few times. The CDR3 reads CAISEGFDEQYV. In DNA, the CDR3 is TGTGCCATCAGTGAGGGTTTTGACGAGCAGTACGTC. The genes are TRBV10-3 and TRBJ2-7; D uncertain. The germline CDR1 and CDR2 sequences are ENHRY and SYGVKD. V was pared by 2 bases and J by 5 bases, with 7 bases between. CDR3 length: 12 residues.

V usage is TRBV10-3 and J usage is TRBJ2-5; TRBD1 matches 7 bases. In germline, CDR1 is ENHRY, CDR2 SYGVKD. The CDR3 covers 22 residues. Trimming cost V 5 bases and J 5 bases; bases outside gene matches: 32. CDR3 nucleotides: TGTGCCATCAGTAAAATCAATCTACAGGTAGGACAGGCCGAGGGCCTTAAGGAGACCCAGTACTTC. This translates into CAISKINLQVGQAEGLKETQYF.

CDR3 coding DNA: TGTGCCAGCAGCTTTCGGGGGTCCCCAGAGACCCAGTACTTC. This translates into CASSFRGSPETQYF. The chain employs TRBV11-2 and TRBJ2-5; a possible D gene is TRBD2 (6 bases). CDR1 is SGHAT and CDR2 is FQNNGV in the germline V gene. CDR3 length: 14 amino acids. V shed 3 bases and J shed 4 bases, with 12 bases lying between them.

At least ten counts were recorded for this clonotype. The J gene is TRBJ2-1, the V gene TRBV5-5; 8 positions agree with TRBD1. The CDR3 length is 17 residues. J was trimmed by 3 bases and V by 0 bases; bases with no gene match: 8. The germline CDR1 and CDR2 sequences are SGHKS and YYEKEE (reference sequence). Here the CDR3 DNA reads TGTGCCAGCAGCTTGGGGGCGGAGGACAGGGACTACAATGAGCAGTTCTTC. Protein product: CASSLGAEDRDYNEQFF.

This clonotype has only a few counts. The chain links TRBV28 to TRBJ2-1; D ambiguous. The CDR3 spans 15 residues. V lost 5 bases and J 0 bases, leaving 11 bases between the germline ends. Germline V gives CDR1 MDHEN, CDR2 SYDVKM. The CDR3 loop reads CASSPEQSSYNEQFF. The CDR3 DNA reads TGTGCCAGCAGTCCCGAGCAAAGCTCCTACAATGAGCAGTTCTTC.

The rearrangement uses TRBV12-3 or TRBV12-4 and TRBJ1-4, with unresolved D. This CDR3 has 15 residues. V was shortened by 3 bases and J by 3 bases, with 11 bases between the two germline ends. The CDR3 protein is CASSLGHPANEKLFF. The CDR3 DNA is TGTGCCAGCAGTTTGGGTCATCCAGCTAATGAAAAACTGTTTTTT.

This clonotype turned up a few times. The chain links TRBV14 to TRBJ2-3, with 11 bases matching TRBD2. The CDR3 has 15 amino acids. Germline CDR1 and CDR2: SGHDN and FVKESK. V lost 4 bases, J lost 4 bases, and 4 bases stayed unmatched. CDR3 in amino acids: CASSLTSGAADTQYF. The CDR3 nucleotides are TGTGCCAGCAGCCTGACTAGCGGGGCCGCAGATACGCAGTATTTT. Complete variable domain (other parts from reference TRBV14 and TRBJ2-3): EAGVTQFPSHSVIEKGQTVTLRCDPISGHDNLYWYRRVMGKEIKFLLHFVKESKQDESGMPNNRFLAERTGGTYSTLKVQPAELEDSGVYFCASSLTSGAADTQYFGPGTRLTVL.

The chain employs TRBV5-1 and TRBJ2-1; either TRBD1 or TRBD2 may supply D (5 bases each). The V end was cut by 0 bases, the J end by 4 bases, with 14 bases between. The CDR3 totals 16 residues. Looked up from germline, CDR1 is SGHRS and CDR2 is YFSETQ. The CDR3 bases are TGCGCCAGCAGCTTGGTCCCCGGGACCGATTACAATGAGCAGTTCTTC. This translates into CASSLVPGTDYNEQFF. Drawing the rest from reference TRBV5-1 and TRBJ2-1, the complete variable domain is KAGVTQTPRYLIKTRGQQVTLSCSPISGHRSVSWYQQTPGQGLQFLFEYFSETQRNKGNFPGRFSGRQFSNSRSEMNVSTLELGDSALYLCASSLVPGTDYNEQFFGPGTRLTVL.

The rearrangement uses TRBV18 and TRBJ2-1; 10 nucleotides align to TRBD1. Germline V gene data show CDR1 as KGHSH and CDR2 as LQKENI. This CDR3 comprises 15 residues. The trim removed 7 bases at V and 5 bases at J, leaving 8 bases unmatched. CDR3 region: CASLGQGKRNNEQFF. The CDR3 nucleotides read TGTGCCAGCTTGGGACAGGGGAAAAGAAACAATGAGCAGTTCTTC.

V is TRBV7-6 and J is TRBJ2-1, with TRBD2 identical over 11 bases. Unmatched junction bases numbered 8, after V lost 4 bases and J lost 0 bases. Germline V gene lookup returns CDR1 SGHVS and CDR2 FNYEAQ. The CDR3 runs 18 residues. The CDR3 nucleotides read TGTGCCAGCAGCTCGGAGATAGCGGGGGGGTTCTCCTACAATGAGCAGTTCTTC. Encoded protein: CASSSEIAGGFSYNEQFF.

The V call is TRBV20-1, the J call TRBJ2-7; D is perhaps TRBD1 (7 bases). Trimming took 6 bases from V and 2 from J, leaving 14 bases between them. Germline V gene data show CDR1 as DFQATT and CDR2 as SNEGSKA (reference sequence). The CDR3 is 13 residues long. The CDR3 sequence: CSAAGGGTYEQYV. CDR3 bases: TGCAGTGCAGCAGGAGGGGGCACCTACGAGCAGTACGTC.

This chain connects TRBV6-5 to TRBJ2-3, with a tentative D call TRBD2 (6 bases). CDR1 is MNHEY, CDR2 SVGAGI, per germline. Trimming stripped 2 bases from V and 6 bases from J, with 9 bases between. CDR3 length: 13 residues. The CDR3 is CASSYQLADTQYF. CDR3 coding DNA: TGTGCCAGCAGTTACCAACTAGCCGATACGCAGTATTTT.

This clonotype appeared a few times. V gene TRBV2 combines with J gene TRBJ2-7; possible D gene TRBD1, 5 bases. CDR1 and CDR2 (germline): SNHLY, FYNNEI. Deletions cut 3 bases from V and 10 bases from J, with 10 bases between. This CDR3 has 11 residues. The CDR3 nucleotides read TGTGCCAGCAGTGATCGCAGGGATCAGTACGTC. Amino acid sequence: CASSDRRDQYV.

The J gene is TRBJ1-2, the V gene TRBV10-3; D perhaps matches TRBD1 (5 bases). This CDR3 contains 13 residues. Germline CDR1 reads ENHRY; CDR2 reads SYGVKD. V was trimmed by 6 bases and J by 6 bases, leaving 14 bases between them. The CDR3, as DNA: TGTGCCATCAGGAGACAGCGGGAGGATGGCTACACCTTC. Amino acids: CAIRRQREDGYTF.